This T cell receptor (beta chain) was captured by sequencing in a study of graft-versus-host responses after intestinal transplantation. Here immunoSEQ multiplex PCR was the method, and the copy in TCRdb shows in-frame clones only, minus some. The table includes approximately 28,000 clones, about 90% detected once. The V segment lost 1 base and the J segment 0 bases; nucleotides outside the gene matches: 10. Per the germline V gene, CDR1 is SGHRS and CDR2 is YFSETQ. There are 18 residues in the CDR3. The rearrangement joins TRBV5-1 to TRBJ2-7; 10 positions agree with TRBD2. The specimen was PBMCs, collected around 480 days after intestinal transplantation. This TCR was recovered from a human patient who received an intestinal transplant, so some T cells may come from the graft donor. The CDR3 DNA reads as TGCGCCAGCAGCTTGTTCCTAGCGGGAGAACTACACTCCTACGAGCAGTACTTC. Its protein product is CASSLFLAGELHSYEQYF.